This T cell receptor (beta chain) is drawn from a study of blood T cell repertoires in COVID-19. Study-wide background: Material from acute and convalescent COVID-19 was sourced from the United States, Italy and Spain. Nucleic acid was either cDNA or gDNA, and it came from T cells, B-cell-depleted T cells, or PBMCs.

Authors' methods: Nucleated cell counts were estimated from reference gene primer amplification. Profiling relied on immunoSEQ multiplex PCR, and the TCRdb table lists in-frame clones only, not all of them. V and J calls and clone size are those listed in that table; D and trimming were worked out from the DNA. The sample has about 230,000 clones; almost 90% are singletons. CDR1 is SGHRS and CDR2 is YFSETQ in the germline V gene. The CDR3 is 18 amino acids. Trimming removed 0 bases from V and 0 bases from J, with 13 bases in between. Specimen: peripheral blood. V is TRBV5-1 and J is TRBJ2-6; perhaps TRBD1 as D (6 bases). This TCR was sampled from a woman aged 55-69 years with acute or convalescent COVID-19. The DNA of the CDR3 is TGCGCCAGCAGCTTGGGGGCGGACAGTATCTCTGGGGCCAACGTCCTGACTTTC. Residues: CASSLGADSISGANVLTF.